This entry lists 16 T cell receptor beta chains sequenced from one sample in a study of T cells in Graves' hyperthyroidism and ophthalmopathy. Regions amplified from RNA transcripts were the TCR beta CDR3 regions. The primer set for the first-round RT-PCR of the TCR CDR3 was HTBI. MiXCR was run by TCRdb on the multiplex PCR reads, yielding one entry per CDR3 protein. The data show about 96,000 distinct CDR3 sequences, with about half seen just once and roughly 26% held by the top ten. The source material was blood. The source of these receptors is a woman between 35 and 50 years old with Graves' hyperthyroidism.

Comments on this clonotype: A much larger clone lies a single base off, so this may be a read error. The conserved phenylalanine or tryptophan normally closing the CDR3 is absent here, so this likely arose from a read error. The rearrangement links TRBV5-1 to TRBJ2-7; D gene ambiguous. Germline loops: CDR1 SGHRS, CDR2 YFSETQ. Trimming took 4 bases from V and 2 from J, leaving 10 bases between them. The CDR3 has 13 amino acids. Here the CDR3 reads CASSSQLPYEQYL. The DNA of the CDR3 is TGCGCCAGCAGCAGCCAGCTTCCCTACGAGCAGTACCTC.

This clonotype was seen many times. The chain links TRBV7-2 to TRBJ2-5; D perhaps matches TRBD1 (5 bases). Germline assignment: CDR1 SGHTA and CDR2 FQGNSA. The V gene lost 1 base and the J gene lost 2 bases, with 8 bases spanning the gap. CDR3 length: 14 residues. CDR3 sequence (DNA): TGTGCCAGCAGCTTAGGGGCAGGGCAAGAGACCCAGTACTTC. Its translation: CASSLGAGQETQYF.

This clonotype was observed once. The J gene is TRBJ1-6, the V gene TRBV7-2; D is perhaps TRBD1 (6 bases). The germline V gene encodes CDR1 SGHTA and CDR2 FQGNSA. The V end was cut by 6 bases, the J end by 9 bases, with 15 bases between. The CDR3 is 14 amino acids. This CDR3 is CASSGRGGRSPLHF. The CDR3 DNA reads TGTGCCAGCAGTGGCCGCGGGGGCCGTTCACCCCTCCACTTT.

The chain recombines TRBV25-1 with TRBJ1-6, with a weak D call TRBD1 (6 bases). CDR1 and CDR2 (germline): MGHDK, SYGVNS. The CDR3 is 12 amino acids. Between the trimmed V and J ends, which lost 8 bases and 9 bases, there was a span of 11 bases. Here the CDR3 DNA reads TGTGCCAGCTTTACAGGGAGTTCACCCCTCCACTTT. Translating it yields CASFTGSSPLHF.

The V gene is TRBV7-9, the J gene TRBJ1-2; D is unresolved. CDR3 length: 15 residues. V lost 5 bases, J lost 6 bases, and 19 bases lay in between. CDR1 is SEHNR, CDR2 FQNEAQ, per germline (reference sequence). CDR3 DNA: TGTGCCAGCAGCGTGACTAGCGGGCTGGGTAATGGCTACACCTTC. As protein: CASSVTSGLGNGYTF.

This clonotype was counted many times. One end of the junction fails to match germline, which may point to a read error. The chain recombines TRBV13 with TRBJ1-5; D is unresolved. CDR3 length: 16 amino acids. Germline values: CDR1 PRHDT, CDR2 FYEKMQ (reference sequence). CDR3 residues: CASSQDRRGLGQPQHF. The CDR3 DNA reads TGCGCCAGCAGCCAAGATCGTAGAGGGTTGGGTCAGCCCCAGCATTTT.

The chain employs TRBV25-1 and TRBJ1-1, with 9 bases matching TRBD1. Germline CDR1 reads MGHDK; CDR2 reads SYGVNS. V shed 2 bases, J shed 0 bases, and the junction held 4 bases outside the gene matches. The CDR3 runs to 16 residues. The CDR3 bases are TGTGCCAGCAGTGAAGAGGGACAGGGACTGAACACTGAAGCTTTCTTT. Protein product: CASSEEGQGLNTEAFF.

The chain combines TRBV10-3 with TRBJ1-3; D uncertain. Germline CDR1 and CDR2: ENHRY and SYGVKD. Trimming pared 6 bases from V and 4 bases from J, leaving 10 bases between. The CDR3 spans 13 residues. The CDR3 region is CAIRKTEGNTIYF. CDR3 in DNA: TGTGCCATCAGGAAGACTGAAGGAAACACCATATATTTT.

The rearrangement joins TRBV7-2 to TRBJ2-5; 8 bases line up with TRBD1. V shed 8 bases and J 0 bases; nucleotides not matched to a gene: 5. The CDR3 runs 14 residues. From germline, CDR1 is SGHTA and CDR2 FQGNSA. The CDR3 DNA follows: TGTGCCAGCGTCCGGACAGGGTACCAAGAGACCCAGTACTTC. This gives the protein CASVRTGYQETQYF.

Regarding this clonotype: Without the conserved terminal phenylalanine or tryptophan, this CDR3 likely stems from a read error. This chain's CDR3 is CASSFKGQGYGYTS. DNA of the CDR3: TGTGCCAGCAGTTTTAAGGGACAGGGATACGGCTACACCTCC. The chain has TRBV12-3 or TRBV12-4 and TRBJ1-2, with 9 nucleotides matching TRBD1. The junction had 7 bases not matched to a gene; V was cut back by 3 bases and J by 8 bases. The CDR3 is made up of 14 amino acids.

The chain recombines TRBV9 with TRBJ1-1; tentative D call: TRBD1 (6 bases). The V and J ends lost 5 bases and 4 bases respectively, with 15 bases between them. The CDR3 is made up of 14 amino acids. Germline CDR1 is SGDLS and CDR2 is YYNGEE. The CDR3 DNA follows: TGTGCCAGCAGGGACCTGGGGGGCGTCACTGAAGCTTTCTTT. Its translation is CASRDLGGVTEAFF. Full variable domain (outside the CDR3, taken from reference TRBV9 and TRBJ1-1): DSGVTQTPKHLITATGQRVTLRCSPRSGDLSVYWYQQSLDQGLQFLIQYYNGEERAKGNILERFSAQQFPDLHSELNLSSLELGDSALYFCASRDLGGVTEAFFGQGTRLTVV.

V usage is TRBV9 and J usage is TRBJ2-5; D may be TRBD2 (6 bases). CDR1 and CDR2 from the germline V gene are SGDLS and YYNGEE. The V gene lost 4 bases and the J gene lost 3 bases, with 13 bases spanning the gap. The CDR3 length is 14 residues. The CDR3 DNA is TGTGCCAGCAGCCCCTTAGCGGTCGAAGAGACCCAGTACTTC. Residues: CASSPLAVEETQYF.

The V gene is TRBV2, the J gene TRBJ2-7; D is possibly TRBD2 (6 bases). This CDR3 contains 15 residues. Trimming cost V 6 bases and J 0 bases, with 15 bases left between them. Germline V gives CDR1 SNHLY, CDR2 FYNNEI. CDR3 in amino acids: CASSWGSGSSYEQYF. CDR3 bases: TGTGCCAGCAGCTGGGGCTCCGGGAGCTCCTACGAGCAGTACTTC.

The chain combines TRBV15 with TRBJ1-3; 10 nucleotides agree with TRBD1. CDR1 is LNHNV, CDR2 YYDKDF, per germline (reference sequence). V was pared by 9 bases and J by 1 base, with 3 bases of the junction left unmatched. The CDR3 spans 14 residues. CDR3 sequence (DNA): TGTGCCACGAGACAGGGGGCGTCTGGAAACACCATATATTTT. Protein: CATRQGASGNTIYF.

The gene calls are TRBV10-3 and TRBJ2-7; TRBD1 matches 8 bases. The CDR3 runs to 15 residues. V trimming: 10 bases; J trimming: 7 bases; junction bases outside the gene matches: 18. Per germline, CDR1 ENHRY and CDR2 SYGVKD. The CDR3 region is CATGSGQGASREQYF. CDR3 bases: TGTGCCACCGGGAGCGGGCAGGGGGCATCGCGGGAGCAGTACTTC.

The genes are TRBV4-1 and TRBJ2-7; TRBD2 matches 8 bases. In germline, CDR1 is MGHRA, CDR2 YSYEKL. The CDR3 contains 15 residues. J lost 0 bases, V lost 1 base, and 2 bases had no gene match. CDR3 amino acids: CASSQVTSGSYEQYF. DNA of the CDR3: TGCGCCAGCAGCCAAGTCACTAGCGGCTCCTACGAGCAGTACTTC.